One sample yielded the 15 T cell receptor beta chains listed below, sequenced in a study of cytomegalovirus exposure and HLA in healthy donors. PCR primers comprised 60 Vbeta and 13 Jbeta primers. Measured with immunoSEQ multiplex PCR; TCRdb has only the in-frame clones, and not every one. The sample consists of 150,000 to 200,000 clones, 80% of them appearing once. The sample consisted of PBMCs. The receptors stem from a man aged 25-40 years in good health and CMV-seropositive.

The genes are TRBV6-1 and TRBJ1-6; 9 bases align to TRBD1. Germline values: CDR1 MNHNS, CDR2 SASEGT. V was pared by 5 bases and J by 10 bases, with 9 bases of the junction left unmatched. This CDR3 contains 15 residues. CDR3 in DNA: TGTGCCAGCAGTCTCTCCCGGGACAGGGACTCACCCCTCCACTTT. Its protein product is CASSLSRDRDSPLHF.

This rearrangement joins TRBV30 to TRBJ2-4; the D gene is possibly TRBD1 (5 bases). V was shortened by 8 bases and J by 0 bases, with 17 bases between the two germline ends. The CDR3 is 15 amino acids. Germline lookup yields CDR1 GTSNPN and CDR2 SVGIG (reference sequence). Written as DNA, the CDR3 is TGTGCCGCCGACGTAGGGGTCCTAGCCAAAAACATTCAGTACTTC. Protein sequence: CAADVGVLAKNIQYF.

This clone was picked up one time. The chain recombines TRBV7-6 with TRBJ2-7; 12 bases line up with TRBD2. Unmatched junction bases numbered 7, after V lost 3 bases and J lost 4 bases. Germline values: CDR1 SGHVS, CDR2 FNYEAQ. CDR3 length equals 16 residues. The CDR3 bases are TGTGCCAGCAGCTTTCAGACTAGCGGGAGTCGGTACGAGCAGTACTTC. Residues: CASSFQTSGSRYEQYF.

CDR3 protein: CAISEFLPATYGYTF. DNA for the CDR3: TGTGCCATCAGTGAGTTTTTACCAGCGACCTATGGCTACACCTTC. This chain links TRBV10-3 with TRBJ1-2; D gene ambiguous. The CDR3 covers 15 residues. Germline lookup yields CDR1 ENHRY and CDR2 SYGVKD. Trimming shortened V by 1 base and J by 4 bases, and 13 bases separated the two germline ends.

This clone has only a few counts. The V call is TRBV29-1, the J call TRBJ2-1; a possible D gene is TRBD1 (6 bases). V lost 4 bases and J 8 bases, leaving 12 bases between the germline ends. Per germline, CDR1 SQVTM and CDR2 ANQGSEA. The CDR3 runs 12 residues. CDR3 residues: CSVGYRVHEQFF. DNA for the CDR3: TGCAGCGTTGGGTACAGGGTCCATGAGCAGTTCTTC.

CDR3 in amino acids: CASRQGPDYYEQYF. DNA of the CDR3: TGTGCCAGCAGACAGGGGCCCGATTACTACGAGCAGTACTTC. V and J are TRBV28 and TRBJ2-7; the match to TRBD1 covers 7 bases. The germline gives CDR1 MDHEN, CDR2 SYDVKM. J was trimmed by 3 bases and V by 6 bases; bases with no gene match: 8. This CDR3 has 14 residues.

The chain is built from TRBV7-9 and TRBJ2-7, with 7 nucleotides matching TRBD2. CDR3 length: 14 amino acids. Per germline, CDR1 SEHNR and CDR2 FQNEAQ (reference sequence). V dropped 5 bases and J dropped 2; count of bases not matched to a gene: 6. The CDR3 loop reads CASSGGDRAYEQYF. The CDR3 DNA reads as TGTGCCAGCAGCGGGGGGGACCGAGCCTACGAGCAGTACTTC. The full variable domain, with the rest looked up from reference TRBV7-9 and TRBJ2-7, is DTGVSQNPRHKITKRGQNVTFRCDPISEHNRLYWYRQTLGQGPEFLTYFQNEAQLEKSRLLSDRFSAERPKGSFSTLEIQRTEQGDSAMYLCASSGGDRAYEQYFGPGTRLTVT.

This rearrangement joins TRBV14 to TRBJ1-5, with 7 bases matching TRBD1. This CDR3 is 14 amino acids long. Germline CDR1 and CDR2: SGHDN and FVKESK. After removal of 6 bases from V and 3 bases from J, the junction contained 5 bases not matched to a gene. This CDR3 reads CASRNRGSNQPQHF. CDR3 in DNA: TGTGCCAGCAGGAACAGGGGTTCCAATCAGCCCCAGCATTTT.

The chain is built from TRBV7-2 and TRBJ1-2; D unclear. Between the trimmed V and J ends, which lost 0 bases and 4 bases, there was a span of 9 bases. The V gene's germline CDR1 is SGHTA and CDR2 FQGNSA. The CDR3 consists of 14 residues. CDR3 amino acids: CASSLAASGYGYTF. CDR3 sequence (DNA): TGTGCCAGCAGCTTAGCTGCGAGCGGCTATGGCTACACCTTC.

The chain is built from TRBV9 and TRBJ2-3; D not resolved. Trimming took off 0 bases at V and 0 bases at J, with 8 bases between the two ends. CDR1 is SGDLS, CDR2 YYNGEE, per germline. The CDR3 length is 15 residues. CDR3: CASSVDGRSTDTQYF. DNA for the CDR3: TGTGCCAGCAGCGTAGACGGCAGGAGCACAGATACGCAGTATTTT.

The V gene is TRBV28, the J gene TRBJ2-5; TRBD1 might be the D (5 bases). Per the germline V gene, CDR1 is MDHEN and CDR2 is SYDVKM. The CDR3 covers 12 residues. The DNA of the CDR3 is TGTGCATGGCAGGGTCGTAGGGGGACCCAGTACTTC. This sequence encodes CAWQGRRGTQYF.

The CDR3 DNA reads as TGTGCCAGCAGTCCCCGACTAGCGGGAGGCAGGGAGACCCAGTACTTC. Protein product: CASSPRLAGGRETQYF. This rearrangement joins TRBV28 to TRBJ2-5; 13 positions agree with TRBD2. V shed 5 bases and J 5 bases; nucleotides not matched to a gene: 8. The CDR3 runs to 16 residues. Germline V gene data show CDR1 as MDHEN and CDR2 as SYDVKM.

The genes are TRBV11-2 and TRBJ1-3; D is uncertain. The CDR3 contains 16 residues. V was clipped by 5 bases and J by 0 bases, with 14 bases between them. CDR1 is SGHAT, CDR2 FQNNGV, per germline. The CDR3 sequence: CASSRTKLYSGNTIYF. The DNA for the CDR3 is TGTGCCAGCAGCCGCACTAAGCTGTACTCTGGAAACACCATATATTTT.

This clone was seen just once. CDR3 amino acids: CASSPRTGRDTQYF. In DNA, the CDR3 is TGTGCCAGCAGCCCCAGGACAGGTCGAGATACGCAGTATTTT. The V gene is TRBV5-4, the J gene TRBJ2-3; TRBD1 agrees at 7 bases. The V gene end was trimmed by 4 bases and the J gene end by 5 bases; junction bases not matched to a gene: 7. CDR1 SGHNT and CDR2 YYREEE come from the germline V gene (reference sequence). CDR3 length: 14 amino acids. Filled out from reference TRBV5-4 and TRBJ2-3, the complete variable domain reads ETGVTQSPTHLIKTRGQQVTLRCSSQSGHNTVSWYQQALGQGPQFIFQYYREEENGRGNFPPRFSGLQFPNYSSELNVNALELDDSALYLCASSPRTGRDTQYFGPGTRLTVL.

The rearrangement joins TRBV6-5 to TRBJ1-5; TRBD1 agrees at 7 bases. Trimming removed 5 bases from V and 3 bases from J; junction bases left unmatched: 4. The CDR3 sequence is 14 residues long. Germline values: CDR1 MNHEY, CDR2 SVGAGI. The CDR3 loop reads CASSVGQVNQPQHF. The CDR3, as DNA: TGTGCCAGCAGTGTCGGACAGGTCAATCAGCCCCAGCATTTT.